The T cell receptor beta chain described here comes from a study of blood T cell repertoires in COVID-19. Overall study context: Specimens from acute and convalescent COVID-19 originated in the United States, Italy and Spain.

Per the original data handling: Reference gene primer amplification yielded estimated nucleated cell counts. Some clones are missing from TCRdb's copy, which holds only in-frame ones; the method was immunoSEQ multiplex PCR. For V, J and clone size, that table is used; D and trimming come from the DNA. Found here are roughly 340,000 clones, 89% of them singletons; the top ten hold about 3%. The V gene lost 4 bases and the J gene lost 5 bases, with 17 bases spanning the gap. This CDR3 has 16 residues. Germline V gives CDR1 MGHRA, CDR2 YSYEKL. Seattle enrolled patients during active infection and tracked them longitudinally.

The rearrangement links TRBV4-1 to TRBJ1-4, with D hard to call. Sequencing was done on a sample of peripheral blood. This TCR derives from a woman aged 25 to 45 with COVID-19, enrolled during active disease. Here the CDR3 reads CASSRQIRRSNEKLFF. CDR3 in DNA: TGCGCCAGCAGCCGTCAGATCCGGAGGTCAAATGAAAAACTGTTTTTT.